This TCR beta chain was sequenced for a study of tumor-infiltrating lymphocytes in oesophageal squamous cell carcinoma. Trimming took off 7 bases at V and 0 bases at J, with 12 bases between the two ends. Germline V gives CDR1 MNHNS, CDR2 SASEGT. The CDR3 contains 15 residues. This clonotype came up many times. TCRdb processed the PCR reads anew with MiXCR; each CDR3 protein has one entry. In the table there are about 20,000 distinct CDR3 sequences, around two fifths of which are singletons. The V and J genes are TRBV6-1 and TRBJ2-2, with D hard to call. Material: blood. The receptor was derived from a male donor with esophageal squamous cell carcinoma. CDR3 nucleotides: TGTGCCAGCACCGCGACGGACGCGAACACCGGGGAGCTGTTTTTT. Protein: CASTATDANTGELFF.